These 18 T cell receptor beta chains were all obtained from the same sample, sequenced in a study of T cells in tumors after PD-1 blockade. Method: immunoSEQ multiplex PCR; TCRdb's copy keeps in-frame clones and lacks some. The sample contains approximately 48,000 clones, 81% of which appear only once. The material was PBMCs, obtained before anti-PD-1 treatment. The receptors here all came from a human donor with basal cell carcinoma.

CDR3 residues: CAWSRGTIYNEQFF. As DNA, the CDR3 is TGTGCCTGGAGTCGGGGGACTATCTACAATGAGCAGTTCTTC. The V call is TRBV30, the J call TRBJ2-1; the match to TRBD2 covers 7 bases. This CDR3 spans 14 amino acids. From germline, CDR1 is GTSNPN and CDR2 SVGIG (reference sequence). Trimming removed 2 bases from V and 3 bases from J; junction bases left unmatched: 4.

The gene calls are TRBV7-9 and TRBJ2-1, with D possibly matching TRBD2 (7 bases). The CDR3 runs to 17 residues. V lost 4 bases and J lost 5, with 21 bases in between. CDR1 SEHNR and CDR2 FQNEAQ come from the germline V gene (reference sequence). In DNA form, the CDR3 reads TGTGCCAGCAGCTCTCGCTGGTGGGGGGGGCAGGACAATGAGCAGTTCTTC. This translates into CASSSRWWGGQDNEQFF.

This chain joins TRBV4-2 and TRBJ1-4, with 9 bases identical to TRBD1. The ends lost 3 bases at V and 7 bases at J; junction bases unmatched: 9. This CDR3 is built from 16 residues. Germline V gene data show CDR1 as LGHNA and CDR2 as YNFKEQ. This chain's CDR3 is CASSQLNRGQGEKLFF. In DNA form, the CDR3 reads TGTGCCAGCAGCCAGTTGAACAGGGGGCAGGGTGAAAAACTGTTTTTT.

The chain has TRBV6-4 and TRBJ2-1; D may be TRBD1 or TRBD2 (5 bases each). The CDR3 runs 15 residues. The germline CDR1 and CDR2 sequences are MRHNA and SNTAGT. V was clipped by 2 bases and J by 4 bases, with 12 bases between them. DNA of the CDR3: TGTGCCAGCAGTGACGGGGACGGACGATACAATGAGCAGTTCTTC. Residues: CASSDGDGRYNEQFF.

The chain links TRBV5-1 to TRBJ2-1; TRBD1 agrees at 8 bases. The CDR3 has 13 amino acids. Trimming removed 8 bases from V and 6 bases from J; junction bases left unmatched: 7. Germline values: CDR1 SGHRS, CDR2 YFSETQ. CDR3 nucleotides: TGCGCCAGTAGAACAGGGGGTAGCAATGAGCAGTTCTTC. Translating gives CASRTGGSNEQFF.

V is TRBV6-2 or TRBV6-3 and J is TRBJ1-1; possible D gene TRBD1, 5 bases. The CDR3 runs 15 residues. CDR1 is MNHEY and CDR2 is SVGEGT in the germline V gene. V lost 4 bases to trimming and J lost 3 bases, with 15 bases between them. The CDR3 loop is CASSSPFGGDTEAFF. For the CDR3, the DNA is TGTGCCAGCAGTTCCCCATTCGGAGGGGACACTGAAGCTTTCTTT.

This chain links TRBV5-1 with TRBJ2-5; 8 nucleotides line up with TRBD1. V shed 4 bases and J 0 bases; nucleotides not matched to a gene: 8. Germline V gives CDR1 SGHRS, CDR2 YFSETQ. This CDR3 is 16 amino acids long. The CDR3 is CASSPRDRSYQETQYF. CDR3 sequence (DNA): TGCGCCAGCAGCCCCCGGGACAGGAGCTACCAAGAGACCCAGTACTTC.

The V and J genes are TRBV19 and TRBJ1-5, with 7 bases fitting TRBD1. With V trimmed by 1 base and J by 5 bases, 5 bases remained unmatched. This CDR3 has 15 residues. CDR1 and CDR2 from the germline V gene are LNHDA and SQIVND (reference sequence). The CDR3 here is CASSIAPGGYQPQHF. The CDR3 DNA reads as TGTGCCAGTAGTATAGCCCCAGGGGGATATCAGCCCCAGCATTTT.

The CDR3: CASRPRDRGNQPQHF. CDR3 nucleotides: TGTGCCAGCAGACCAAGGGACAGGGGAAATCAGCCCCAGCATTTT. The rearrangement links TRBV28 to TRBJ1-5; 10 bases are shared with TRBD1. V shed 6 bases, J shed 4 bases, and the junction held 6 bases outside the gene matches. The CDR3 contains 15 residues. In germline, CDR1 is MDHEN, CDR2 SYDVKM.

V and J are TRBV30 and TRBJ2-7, with TRBD1 matching 8 bases. The V gene end was trimmed by 1 base and the J gene end by 3 bases; junction bases not matched to a gene: 8. CDR3 length: 15 residues. Germline V gives CDR1 GTSNPN, CDR2 SVGIG (reference sequence). The CDR3 reads CAWSGGRDRFYEQYF. The CDR3 region has the DNA TGTGCCTGGAGTGGGGGCCGGGACAGGTTCTACGAGCAGTACTTC.

This clone has only a few counts. The chain uses TRBV2 and TRBJ1-5, with 10 nucleotides matching TRBD1. CDR3 length: 15 residues. Germline V gene sequence: CDR1 SNHLY, CDR2 FYNNEI. With 6 bases clipped from V and 5 bases from J, the junction kept 7 bases outside the gene matches. CDR3 coding DNA: TGTGCCAGCAGGGCTCGACAGGGGGCATATCAGCCCCAGCATTTT. It translates to CASRARQGAYQPQHF.

The chain couples TRBV3-1 (or the pseudogene TRBV3-2) to TRBJ1-4; TRBD1 might be the D (6 bases). V was pared by 1 base and J by 7 bases, with 10 bases between. Germline V gene data show CDR1 as LGHDT and CDR2 as YNNKEL (reference sequence). The CDR3 runs to 14 residues. The DNA of the CDR3 is TGTGCCAGCAGCCAAGGGGGGCCGGGTGAAAAACTGTTTTTT. Translation gives CASSQGGPGEKLFF.

In its sample, this clone was seen a few times. The rearrangement uses TRBV2 and TRBJ2-3; 12 bases align to TRBD2. CDR1 and CDR2 from the germline V gene are SNHLY and FYNNEI. This CDR3 contains 17 residues. V was pared by 3 bases and J by 4 bases, with 8 bases of the junction left unmatched. The CDR3 spells CASSDSGLAGSPDTQYF. DNA of the CDR3: TGTGCCAGCAGTGATAGTGGACTAGCGGGGAGCCCAGATACGCAGTATTTT.

This clone was detected only a few times. This chain connects TRBV6-5 to TRBJ1-5; TRBD1 might be the D (5 bases). The CDR3 extends over 13 amino acids. Germline V lookup: CDR1 MNHEY, CDR2 SVGAGI. V was clipped by 9 bases and J by 3 bases, with 12 bases between them. CDR3: CARGDFSNQPQHF. CDR3 nucleotide sequence: TGTGCCAGGGGGGACTTCTCCAATCAGCCCCAGCATTTT.

This clone was picked up a small number of times. CDR3 in amino acids: CASSYSQGTNYGYTF. The CDR3 region has the DNA TGTGCCAGCAGTTATTCGCAGGGAACCAACTATGGCTACACCTTC. V gene TRBV6-5 combines with J gene TRBJ1-2, with D possibly TRBD1 on 5 matching bases. Looked up from germline, CDR1 is MNHEY and CDR2 is SVGAGI. Trimming removed 3 bases from V and 2 bases from J, with 13 bases in between. This CDR3 region has 15 residues.

The rearrangement links TRBV7-2 to TRBJ1-5; D uncertain. This CDR3 is built from 14 residues. Germline CDR1 is SGHTA and CDR2 is FQGNSA. The V end was cut by 5 bases, the J end by 4 bases, with 12 bases between. The CDR3 DNA reads as TGTGCCAGCAGCCCTGGTACGGGTAATCAGCCCCAGCATTTT. This translates into CASSPGTGNQPQHF. Full variable domain (missing parts from reference TRBV7-2 and TRBJ1-5): GAGVSQSPSNKVTEKGKDVELRCDPISGHTALYWYRQSLGQGLEFLIYFQGNSAPDKSGLPSDRFSAERTGGSVSTLTIQRTQQEDSAVYLCASSPGTGNQPQHFGDGTRLSIL.

V and J are TRBV7-8 and TRBJ2-7, with D uncertain. This CDR3 has 11 residues. Trimming removed 2 bases at V and 5 bases at J, with 4 bases between. Germline V CDR1 and CDR2: SGHVS, FQNEAQ. CDR3 nucleotides: TGTGCCAGCAGCTTAATCCACGAGCAGTACTTC. As protein: CASSLIHEQYF.

This chain joins TRBV11-3 and TRBJ2-1; possible D gene TRBD1, 6 bases. Per the germline V gene, CDR1 is SGHNT and CDR2 is YENEEA. The CDR3 spans 13 residues. V was trimmed by 1 base and J by 7 bases, leaving 8 bases between them. Here the CDR3 DNA reads TGTGCCAGCAGCTTAGGGCAGGGGAATGAGCAGTTCTTC. It yields the protein CASSLGQGNEQFF. Full variable domain (missing parts from reference TRBV11-3 and TRBJ2-1): EAGVVQSPRYKIIEKKQPVAFWCNPISGHNTLYWYLQNLGQGPELLIRYENEEAVDDSQLPKDRFSAERLKGVDSTLKIQPAELGDSAVYLCASSLGQGNEQFFGPGTRLTVL.